The rows below give T cell receptor beta chains drawn from one sample of a study of T cell responses to AZD1222 COVID-19 vaccine. Assay: immunoSEQ multiplex PCR; the TCRdb copy retains only in-frame clones and omits some. The repertoire includes around 140,000 clones, more than 70% of them detected once, and roughly 1.5% sits in the top ten. Sequenced material: peripheral blood, taken 28 days after the second AZD1222 dose. The receptor set was obtained from an adult who received the AZD1222 COVID-19 vaccine. Each CDR3 is given with its conserved first and last residue. The D gene is left open where the match is weak. Clone size appears in some rows only: once, few, many, or a class for an expanded clone.

>TRBJ1-5|-|TRBV7-9|-|14
TGTGCCAGCAGGGGAGGACAGAGCAATCAGCCCCAGCATTTT
CASRGGQSNQPQHF
>TRBJ2-7|TRBD1|TRBV29-1|-|12
TGCAGCGTGGTGACAGGGGGCTACGAGCAGTACTTC
CSVVTGGYEQYF
>TRBJ1-5|-|TRBV30|-|13
TGTGCCTGGAGTGTAACCAGCAATCAGCCCCAGCATTTT
CAWSVTSNQPQHF
>TRBJ2-7|TRBD2|TRBV5-1|few|15
TGCGCCAGCAGCGGAGGACTAGATGTTCCCTACGAGCAGTACTTC
CASSGGLDVPYEQYF
>TRBJ1-6|-|TRBV7-9|-|19
TGTGCCAGCAGCCGCGGACATATGAGCCGGAGCTCCTATAATTCACCCCTCCACTTT
CASSRGHMSRSSYNSPLHF
>TRBJ2-5|TRBD1|TRBV30|-|13
TGTGCCTGGATGGACAGGCCTAAAGAGACCCAGTACTTC
CAWMDRPKETQYF
>TRBJ1-1|TRBD1|TRBV6-6|-|16
TGTGCCAGCAGTGGGGGACAGGGGGCGCGTGGCACTGAAGCTTTCTTT
CASSGGQGARGTEAFF
>TRBJ2-3|-|TRBV30|once|15
TGTGCCTGGAGTGCCCAACTGGGGGGCACAGATACGCAGTATTTT
CAWSAQLGGTDTQYF
>TRBJ2-5|TRBD2|TRBV28|-|20
TGTGCCAGCAGTACCGCAAGGACTAGCGGGAGGGCCGGGTACCAAGAGACCCAGTACTTC
CASSTARTSGRAGYQETQYF
>TRBJ1-2|-|TRBV29-1|-|16
TGCAGCGTTGAAGTTAGGGGGGGTTACACCACCTATGGCTACACCTTC
CSVEVRGGYTTYGYTF
>TRBJ2-1|TRBD1|TRBV7-3|-|13
TGTGCCAGCAGCTCCCGACAGGGCAATGAGCAGTTCTTC
CASSSRQGNEQFF
>TRBJ2-5|TRBD2|TRBV11-1|-|14
TGTGCCAGCAGCTTCGGACTAGCCGAAGAGACCCAGTACTTC
CASSFGLAEETQYF
>TRBJ1-5|-|TRBV7-9|-|14
TGTGCCAGCAGCTCTATAGGGGGCAATCAGCCCCAGCATTTT
CASSSIGGNQPQHF
>TRBJ2-3|-|TRBV28|-|15
TGTGCCAGCAGTTTAGCTAGCGAGAGCACAGATACGCAGTATTTT
CASSLASESTDTQYF
>TRBJ2-1|-|TRBV27|-|16
TGTGCCAGCACCTACGCCTACGGTAGCTCCTACAATGAGCAGTTCTTC
CASTYAYGSSYNEQFF
>TRBJ2-7|TRBD2|TRBV2|-|16
TGTGCCAGCGGGGGGACTAGCGGGACCACGTCCTACGAGCAGTACTTC
CASGGTSGTTSYEQYF
>TRBJ2-7|-|TRBV28|-|14
TGTGCCAGCAGTCCCACACCCTTGGGATACGAGCAGTACTTC
CASSPTPLGYEQYF
>TRBJ2-7|-|TRBV7-8|-|11
TGTGCCAGCAGTTTCCACTACGAGCAGTACTTC
CASSFHYEQYF
>TRBJ1-1|TRBD1|TRBV28|-|16
TGTGCCAGCAGGCATCCGGGACAGAGTATGAACACTGAAGCTTTCTTT
CASRHPGQSMNTEAFF